This TCR beta chain was sequenced in a study of T cell clonality in common variable immunodeficiency. Overall study findings and caveats: Common variable immunodeficiency TCR beta sequences reportedly had fewer deletions and N-nucleotide insertions. Compared with controls, CVID subjects had fewer shared TCRbeta clones.

Some clones are missing from TCRdb's copy, which holds only in-frame ones; the method was immunoSEQ multiplex PCR. Listed for the sample are approximately 42,000 clones, none seen a single time. This clone was seen at least ten times. Its specificity is unknown. Blood samples were heparinized, roughly 5 to 8 ml per donor. The source is a person aged 18 to 70 in good health. The source material was peripheral blood mononuclear cells.

Partial CDR3 DNA: TGTGCCAGCTCCCGAGCGTCCAGCTCCTACGAG. Translating it yields CASSRASSSYE. The entire CDR3 sequence reads CASSRASSSYEQYF. The rearrangement links TRBV5-6 to TRBJ2-7; D not certain. The read ends 3 residues before the CDR3 terminus; that terminus is restored from the germline J gene. Per germline, CDR1 SGHDT and CDR2 YYEEEE. The V end lost 7 bases, the J end lost 0 bases, and 14 bases lay between the germline ends. The CDR3 contains 14 residues.